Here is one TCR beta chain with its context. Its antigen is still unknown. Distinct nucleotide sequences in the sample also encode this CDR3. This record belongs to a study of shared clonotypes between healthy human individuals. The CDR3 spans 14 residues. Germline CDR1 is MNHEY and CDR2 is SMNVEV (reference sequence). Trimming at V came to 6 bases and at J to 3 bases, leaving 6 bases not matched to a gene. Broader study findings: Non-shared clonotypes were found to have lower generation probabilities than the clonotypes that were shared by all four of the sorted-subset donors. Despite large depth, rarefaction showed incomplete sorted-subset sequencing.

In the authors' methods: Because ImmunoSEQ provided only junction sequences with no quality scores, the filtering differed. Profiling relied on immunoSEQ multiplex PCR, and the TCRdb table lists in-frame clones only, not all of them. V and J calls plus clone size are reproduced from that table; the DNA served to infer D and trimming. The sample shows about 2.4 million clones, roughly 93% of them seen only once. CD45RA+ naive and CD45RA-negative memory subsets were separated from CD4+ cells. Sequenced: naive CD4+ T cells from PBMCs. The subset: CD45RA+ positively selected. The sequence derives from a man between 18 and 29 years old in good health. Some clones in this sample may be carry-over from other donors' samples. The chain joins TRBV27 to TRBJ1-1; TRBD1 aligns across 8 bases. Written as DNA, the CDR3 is TGTGCCAGCAGCTCAGGGGGCGCGGACACTGAAGCTTTCTTT. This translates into CASSSGGADTEAFF.